The following is a T cell receptor (beta chain) sequence with its context. Its antigen remains unidentified. The source of the sample is a study of cytomegalovirus exposure and HLA in healthy donors. Study-wide results and limits: There were reportedly fewer N-insertions in an Asian-associated ancestry cluster than the approximately 670-donor mean, in a later analysis. Reportedly, diagnosis of cytomegalovirus status by the classifier showed high specificity and sensitivity.

Primers included in the PCR were 60 Vbeta and 13 Jbeta primers. The table came from immunoSEQ multiplex PCR; TCRdb's copy has only in-frame clones and leaves some out. The sample includes approximately 170,000 clones, roughly 84% seen only once; the top ten take roughly 1.5%. Germline values: CDR1 SGHAT, CDR2 FQNNGV. This CDR3 contains 16 residues. The V and J ends lost 1 base and 0 bases respectively, with 10 bases between them. The specimen was PBMCs. The source is a male donor in good health and CMV-seronegative. The chain couples TRBV11-2 to TRBJ2-1, with a possible D match to TRBD1 (5 bases). CDR3 sequence reads: CASSLVPGHSYNEQFF. The DNA for the CDR3 is TGTGCCAGCAGCTTAGTGCCAGGGCACTCCTACAATGAGCAGTTCTTC.